This section outlines one T cell receptor (beta chain) sequence together with its context. As yet, its antigen is unknown. The sample originates from a study of shared clonotypes between healthy human individuals. Study observations and caveats: Represented diversity (both genetic and exposure-history) was limited by the small number of donors.

The CDR3 runs to 14 residues. Germline V lookup: CDR1 SGHTA, CDR2 FQGNSA. V lost 5 bases and J lost 1, with 12 bases in between. The study enrolled healthy HIV-negative adults without recent acute infections or vaccinations as donors. At the deep level, the assay was run. Libraries were prepared by immunoSEQ multiplex PCR; TCRdb keeps only in-frame clonotypes and omits some of them. The data contain around 2.3 million clones, under 97% of them seen just once; the ten biggest clones take up 0.1% to 0.15%. This chain uses TRBV7-2 with TRBJ2-7; D is ambiguous. Input material: naive CD4+ T cells sorted from blood. Subset: CD45RA+ positively selected. This TCR came from a man aged 18 to 29 in good health. CDR3 bases: TGTGCCAGCAGCCCCACGTGGGGTTCCTACGAGCAGTACTTC. Residues: CASSPTWGSYEQYF.